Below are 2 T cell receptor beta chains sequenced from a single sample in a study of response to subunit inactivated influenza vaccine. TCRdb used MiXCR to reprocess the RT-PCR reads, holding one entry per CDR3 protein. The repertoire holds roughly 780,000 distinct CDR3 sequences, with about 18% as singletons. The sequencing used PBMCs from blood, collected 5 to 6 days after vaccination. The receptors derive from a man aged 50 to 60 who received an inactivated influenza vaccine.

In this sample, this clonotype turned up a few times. DNA for the CDR3: TGTGCCAGCAGCGATACAGTGGGGCTCGATGAAAAACTGTTTTTT. It is translated as CASSDTVGLDEKLFF. This sequence joins TRBV12-3 or TRBV12-4 and TRBJ1-4, with a weak D call TRBD1 (5 bases). This CDR3 comprises 15 residues. Trimming stripped 6 bases from V and 6 bases from J, with 17 bases between.

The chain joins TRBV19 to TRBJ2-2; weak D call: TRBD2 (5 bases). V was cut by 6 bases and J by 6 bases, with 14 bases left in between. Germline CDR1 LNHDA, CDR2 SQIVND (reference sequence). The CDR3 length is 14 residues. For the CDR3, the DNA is TGTGCCAGTAGCCCACTAGAGGTAGCCGGGGAGCTGTTTTTT. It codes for CASSPLEVAGELFF.